The T cell receptor beta chain described here comes from a study of cytomegalovirus exposure and HLA in healthy donors. The wider study: Among roughly 190 million T cells, an earlier analysis found roughly 100 million unique TCR beta sequences.

Germline V lookup: CDR1 GTSNPN, CDR2 SVGIG (reference sequence). With 3 bases clipped from V and 4 bases from J, the junction kept 6 bases outside the gene matches. CDR3 length: 15 amino acids. The PCR had 60 Vbeta and 13 Jbeta primers. The method was immunoSEQ multiplex PCR; TCRdb's version includes in-frame clones alone and lacks a portion of them. The sample shows about 120,000 clones, 75% to 90% of them seen only once. Findings and caveats of the study: Later analysis revealed greater clonal expansion in HLA-associated TCR beta chains than in equally common others. The authors judged a highly shared variant cluster likely a sequencing artifact.

A remark on this clone: Its antigen is unidentified.

The sample taken for sequencing was PBMCs. This TCR was sampled from a female donor in good health and CMV-seropositive. The V call is TRBV30, the J call TRBJ1-2, with TRBD1 identical over 12 bases. The CDR3 DNA sequence: TGTGCCTGGAGAGCCGGGACAGGGGGCGGCTATGGCTACACCTTC. This gives the protein CAWRAGTGGGYGYTF. Together with reference TRBV30 and TRBJ1-2, the CDR3 gives the full variable domain: SQTIHQWPATLVQPVGSPLSLECTVEGTSNPNLYWYRQAAGRGLQLLFYSVGIGQISSEVPQNLSASRPQDRQFILSSKKLLLSDSGFYLCAWRAGTGGGYGYTFGSGTRLTVV.